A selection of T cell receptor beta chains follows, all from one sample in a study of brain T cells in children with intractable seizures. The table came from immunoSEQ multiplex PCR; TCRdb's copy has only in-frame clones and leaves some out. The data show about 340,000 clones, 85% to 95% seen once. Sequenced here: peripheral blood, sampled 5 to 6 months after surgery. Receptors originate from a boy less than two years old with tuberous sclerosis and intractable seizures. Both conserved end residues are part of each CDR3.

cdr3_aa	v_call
CASSLLSTGSEQYF	TRBV7-2
CASSFSPGANVLTF	TRBV5-6
CASSLLGYTF	TRBV7-9
CASSDAWGDSLNTEAFF	TRBV25-1
CASSKGLAGFTDTQYF	TRBV7-9
CASSLRRGTYGYTF	TRBV7-2
CASSEAGLWETQYF	TRBV6-1
CASSSAGSSYNEQFF	TRBV11-3
CASSLAGSNYGYTF	TRBV5-6
CASSDPTDRVYNSPLHF	TRBV6-1
CASSIAGTSPLHF	TRBV5-4
CASSLGANVLTF	TRBV21-1
CASSLTPYHRENLNQPQHF	TRBV5-1
CASRNDQGVYEQYF	TRBV6-5
CAWSSTSYEQYF	TRBV30
CSAVNEQFF	TRBV20-1
CATSALGDTEAFF	TRBV24-1
CARRVAGGPEETQYF	TRBV5-4
CAISLAGEETQYF	TRBV10-3
CASSEAAGDYEQYF	TRBV6-1
CASSQSMSETQYF	TRBV3-1/TRBV3-2
CASSSRLAGENIQYF	TRBV11-3
CASSSASSGRSNQPQHF	TRBV27
CASSLGLAGGDEQYF	TRBV5-1
CASSLGTTNTGELFF	TRBV6-5
CAWEGSGSSYNEQFF	TRBV30
CASSLVPSGGYSGANVLTF	TRBV5-1
CASSLQGAASAYNEQFF	TRBV13
CASSLSANEQFF	TRBV19
CASSLRIGRASYGYTF	TRBV7-9
CASSQDGYPDGYTF	TRBV3-1/TRBV3-2
CASSPQGANQPQHF	TRBV27
CATSGSTDSSYEQYF	TRBV24-1
CASSLVRDTEAFF	TRBV12-3/TRBV12-4
CASSLTRIRAPDYGYTF	TRBV5-6
CASSLGGQGIVDIQYF	TRBV7-9
CASSAPAGVGSPLHF	TRBV27
CASSFGFGYTF	TRBV7-9
CASSSTGTDREQFF	TRBV7-9
CASSYGTSGSYEQYF	TRBV5-4
CASSLAYGANTEAFF	TRBV7-6
CASSKGRDSNQPQHF	TRBV21-1
CASSVTGSLTNYGYTF	TRBV9
CASADSPFSGEKLFF	TRBV19
CATTRGSGTEAFF	TRBV24-1
CASSLDLGTPVPRPLHF	TRBV11-2
CASSGTDGIQYF	TRBV12-3/TRBV12-4
CAWNDGTYNEQFF	TRBV30
CATSRWGQGSEAFF	TRBV15
CASSQGSGRAYEQYF	TRBV4-1
CASSVTAVGNQPQHF	TRBV2